Listed here are 30 T cell receptor beta chains from one sample, sequenced in a study of T-cell reconstitution after alpha-beta-depleted transplantation in children. During its preparation, the TCRbeta library received unique molecular identifiers. TCRdb called the PCR reads again in MiXCR, with one record for every CDR3 protein. The sample carries around 450,000 distinct CDR3 sequences, under 20% recorded once. Sequencing was performed on PBMCs, mostly from graft donor cells, taken 360 days after TCRalphabeta/CD19-depleted stem cell transplant. The receptors come from a boy younger than two who had a stem cell transplant for Wiskott-Aldrich syndrome, so the T cells may come from the graft donor.

This clonotype was found many times. DNA for the CDR3: TGTGCCAGCAGCGCTAGCGGGAGCTCCTACAATGAGCAGTTCTTC. Encoded protein: CASSASGSSYNEQFF. This chain links TRBV9 with TRBJ2-1; 10 nucleotides align to TRBD2. Germline assignment: CDR1 SGDLS and CDR2 YYNGEE. The CDR3 consists of 15 residues. Trimming removed 3 bases from V and 0 bases from J; junction bases left unmatched: 0.

The chain couples TRBV10-1 to TRBJ2-7, with 7 bases aligning to TRBD1. The CDR3 extends over 14 amino acids. J was trimmed by 9 bases and V by 0 bases; bases with no gene match: 8. CDR1 is WNHNN and CDR2 is SYGVQD in the germline V gene (reference sequence). The CDR3 nucleotides are TGCGCCAGCAGTGAGTCGGGGGACAGAGTCCGGCAGTACTTC. Residues: CASSESGDRVRQYF.

The V and J genes are TRBV4-3 and TRBJ1-2; possible D gene TRBD1, 5 bases. Trimming took off 5 bases at V and 2 bases at J, with 12 bases between the two ends. The V gene's germline CDR1 is LGHNA and CDR2 YSLEER. CDR3 length: 14 amino acids. The CDR3 loop reads CASSWADRNYGYTF. CDR3 nucleotides: TGCGCCAGCAGCTGGGCAGACAGAAACTATGGCTACACCTTC.

The CDR3 nucleotides read TGTGCCAGCAGCCTGGTCGTTGGCAGGGAGGGGTACGAGCAGTACTTC. Encoded protein: CASSLVVGREGYEQYF. The chain is built from TRBV7-2 and TRBJ2-7, with 7 bases fitting TRBD2. The CDR3 covers 16 residues. The J segment lost 4 bases and the V segment lost 5 bases, leaving 14 bases of the junction unmatched. Germline V gives CDR1 SGHTA, CDR2 FQGNSA.

DNA for the CDR3: TGTGCCAGCAGCCCCAGACAGGCTTCACCCTTCACAGATACGCAGTATTTT. Translated, it gives CASSPRQASPFTDTQYF. This chain links TRBV7-6 with TRBJ2-3, with a possible D match to TRBD1 (6 bases). Germline V CDR1 and CDR2: SGHVS, FNYEAQ. V was pared by 5 bases and J by 2 bases, with 20 bases between. The CDR3 runs 17 residues. Supplemented by reference TRBV7-6 and TRBJ2-3, the full variable domain reads GAGVSQSPRYKVTKRGQDVALRCDPISGHVSLYWYRQALGQGPEFLTYFNYEAQQDKSGLPNDRFSAERPEGSISTLTIQRTEQRDSAMYRCASSPRQASPFTDTQYFGPGTRLTVL.

The J gene is TRBJ2-1, the V gene TRBV12-3 or TRBV12-4; D might be TRBD1 (6 bases). CDR3 length: 15 amino acids. V was pared by 1 base and J by 7 bases, with 14 bases between. CDR3 nucleotides: TGTGCCAGCAGTTTAGGTCTCTTAGGGGGTAATGAGCAGTTCTTC. Its translation is CASSLGLLGGNEQFF.

This clonotype was found many times. The chain combines TRBV5-1 with TRBJ2-5; 7 bases line up with TRBD1. Trimming cost V 1 base and J 4 bases; bases outside gene matches: 4. The CDR3 totals 14 residues. Germline values: CDR1 SGHRS, CDR2 YFSETQ. CDR3 in amino acids: CASSLPGQPETQYF. CDR3 nucleotides: TGCGCCAGCAGCTTGCCGGGACAGCCAGAGACCCAGTACTTC.

The V call is TRBV7-9, the J call TRBJ2-3; TRBD1 is a possible D gene (6 bases). CDR3 length equals 16 residues. Germline V gives CDR1 SEHNR, CDR2 FQNEAQ (reference sequence). Trimming shortened V by 2 bases and J by 0 bases, and 12 bases separated the two germline ends. The CDR3 sequence: CASSLTNRDSTDTQYF. CDR3 nucleotide sequence: TGTGCCAGCAGCTTAACGAACAGGGATAGCACAGATACGCAGTATTTT.

This clonotype was detected a few times. The chain combines TRBV7-2 with TRBJ2-5, with a weak D call TRBD2 (5 bases). V lost 5 bases and J lost 4, with 17 bases in between. The CDR3 spans 15 residues. Looked up from germline, CDR1 is SGHTA and CDR2 is FQGNSA. The CDR3 is CASSLSPGKGETQYF. CDR3 in DNA: TGTGCCAGCAGCCTCTCTCCGGGGAAAGGAGAGACCCAGTACTTC.

This clonotype was seen a handful of times. This chain joins TRBV7-9 and TRBJ2-7; D uncertain. Germline loops: CDR1 SEHNR, CDR2 FQNEAQ (reference sequence). Deletions cut 0 bases from V and 4 bases from J, with 10 bases between. CDR3 length: 14 residues. Here the CDR3 reads CASSLASQYYEQYF. CDR3 coding DNA: TGTGCCAGCAGCTTAGCCAGCCAGTATTACGAGCAGTACTTC.

The rearrangement links TRBV11-2 to TRBJ2-2; 7 bases are a match to TRBD1. The V gene's germline CDR1 is SGHAT and CDR2 FQNNGV. The CDR3 loop spans 15 amino acids. The trim removed 5 bases at V and 1 base at J, leaving 4 bases unmatched. As DNA, the CDR3 is TGTGCCAGCAGCCATGGACAGGAGAACACCGGGGAGCTGTTTTTT. This encodes CASSHGQENTGELFF.

The chain recombines TRBV6-2 or TRBV6-3 with TRBJ2-2; 11 nucleotides align to TRBD2. Germline values: CDR1 MNHEY, CDR2 SVGEGT. There are 17 residues in the CDR3. Trimming cost V 5 bases and J 4 bases; bases outside gene matches: 9. CDR3 DNA: TGTGCCAGCAGTCGAGCGACCGGGACTAGCGGCACCGGGGAGCTGTTTTTT. Residues: CASSRATGTSGTGELFF.

This clonotype was observed at least ten times. The chain is built from TRBV24-1 and TRBJ2-7; D unresolved. V lost 6 bases and J lost 2, with 13 bases in between. CDR1 is KGHDR and CDR2 is SFDVKD in the germline V gene. The CDR3 is made up of 14 amino acids. The CDR3 sequence is CATSSAAGTYEQYF. The CDR3, as DNA: TGTGCCACCAGTTCGGCCGCAGGTACCTACGAGCAGTACTTC.

This chain links TRBV5-1 with TRBJ2-1; the D gene is possibly TRBD2 (6 bases). The V gene lost 0 bases and the J gene lost 4 bases, with 20 bases spanning the gap. Germline V gene data show CDR1 as SGHRS and CDR2 as YFSETQ. The length of the CDR3 is 18 residues. The CDR3 DNA follows: TGCGCCAGCAGCTTGGCCCCGCCGGGAGCAATAACATACAATGAGCAGTTCTTC. This codes for CASSLAPPGAITYNEQFF. The whole variable domain, filled in from reference TRBV5-1 and TRBJ2-1, reads KAGVTQTPRYLIKTRGQQVTLSCSPISGHRSVSWYQQTPGQGLQFLFEYFSETQRNKGNFPGRFSGRQFSNSRSEMNVSTLELGDSALYLCASSLAPPGAITYNEQFFGPGTRLTVL.

This clonotype was found a few times. The chain joins TRBV20-1 to TRBJ1-2; no definite D call. The CDR3 totals 10 residues. Germline V gene data show CDR1 as DFQATT and CDR2 as SNEGSKA (reference sequence). V dropped 3 bases and J dropped 6 bases, with 5 bases sitting between them. The CDR3 nucleotides are TGCAGTGCTAGGAAGAATGGCTACACCTTC. It is translated as CSARKNGYTF.

This clonotype was recorded many times. V is TRBV12-3 or TRBV12-4 and J is TRBJ2-5, with 7 bases that match TRBD2. CDR3 length: 14 residues. The V and J ends lost 7 bases and 3 bases, in that order; junction bases with no gene match: 8. In nucleotides, the CDR3 is TGTGCCAGCACCGGGCGGGAGTTAAAAGAGACCCAGTACTTC. It is translated as CASTGRELKETQYF.

The sample holds a few counts of this clonotype. The rearrangement uses TRBV4-3 and TRBJ2-4; 13 nucleotides line up with TRBD2. J was trimmed by 2 bases and V by 4 bases; bases with no gene match: 11. This CDR3 is 19 amino acids long. Per the germline V gene, CDR1 is LGHNA and CDR2 is YSLEER. Written as DNA, the CDR3 is TGCGCCAGCAGCCTTCGCCACCCCGGGACTAGCGGGACCAAAAACATTCAGTACTTC. This translates into CASSLRHPGTSGTKNIQYF.

The chain uses TRBV11-2 and TRBJ2-7; D is undetermined. The CDR3 sequence is 14 residues long. Germline V gene lookup returns CDR1 SGHAT and CDR2 FQNNGV. Trimming pared 5 bases from V and 3 bases from J, leaving 14 bases between. CDR3 bases: TGTGCCAGCAGCCAGGACGGTAGGGACTACGAGCAGTACTTC. Protein sequence: CASSQDGRDYEQYF.

This chain connects TRBV20-1 to TRBJ2-7; 13 bases line up with TRBD2. This CDR3 spans 14 amino acids. Looked up from germline, CDR1 is DFQATT and CDR2 is SNEGSKA (reference sequence). The ends lost 5 bases at V and 5 bases at J; junction bases unmatched: 6. Here the CDR3 reads CSAPRLAGGHEQYF. The CDR3 DNA reads as TGCAGTGCTCCCCGACTAGCGGGGGGCCACGAGCAGTACTTC.

This clonotype has just a few counts. The V and J genes are TRBV4-3 and TRBJ2-5, with D possibly TRBD2 on 5 matching bases. CDR3 length: 16 amino acids. Per germline, CDR1 LGHNA and CDR2 YSLEER. The V end lost 1 base, the J end lost 2 bases, and 14 bases lay between the germline ends. The CDR3 spells CASSQGTLRLQETQYF. CDR3 nucleotide sequence: TGCGCCAGCAGCCAAGGAACTTTAAGACTACAAGAGACCCAGTACTTC.

This clonotype has a handful of counts. The genes are TRBV20-1 and TRBJ2-5; 13 nucleotides line up with TRBD2. Unmatched junction bases numbered 13, after V lost 4 bases and J lost 5 bases. CDR3 size: 17 residues. Germline V gene lookup returns CDR1 DFQATT and CDR2 SNEGSKA (reference sequence). CDR3: CSAIWMTSGGPRETQYF. The CDR3 nucleotides are TGCAGTGCTATTTGGATGACTAGCGGGGGGCCGAGGGAGACCCAGTACTTC.

The chain carries TRBV24-1 and TRBJ1-1, with unresolved D. V was shortened by 1 base and J by 4 bases, with 6 bases between the two germline ends. Per the germline V gene, CDR1 is KGHDR and CDR2 is SFDVKD. This CDR3 has 13 amino acids. The CDR3 loop reads CATSDFRGTEAFF. CDR3 nucleotide sequence: TGTGCCACCAGTGATTTTAGAGGCACTGAAGCTTTCTTT.

This clonotype was observed once. The junction does not match germline at one end; this may be a read error. The chain couples TRBV20-1 to TRBJ1-2; 8 bases align to TRBD1. Germline-derived CDR1 and CDR2 are DFQATT and SNEGSKA (reference sequence). The CDR3 extends over 11 amino acids. The CDR3 DNA is TGCAGTGCTAGCGTACGACAGGGGCTCCACTTC. Protein product: CSASVRQGLHF.

V and J are TRBV4-3 and TRBJ2-1, with no clear D. V lost 6 bases to trimming and J lost 0 bases, with 9 bases between them. Germline V gives CDR1 LGHNA, CDR2 YSLEER. CDR3 size: 14 residues. The CDR3 nucleotides are TGCGCCAGCAGTGAGACGGTCTCCTACAATGAGCAGTTCTTC. The encoded protein is CASSETVSYNEQFF.

This clonotype was found a few times. The V and J genes are TRBV7-9 and TRBJ2-1; TRBD2 aligns across 8 bases. Germline V gene data show CDR1 as SEHNR and CDR2 as FQNEAQ (reference sequence). V was pared by 2 bases and J by 5 bases, with 11 bases of the junction left unmatched. This CDR3 has 17 amino acids. The CDR3 bases are TGTGCCAGCAGCTTAAACCCCCCGGGAGGGGTCCACAATGAGCAGTTCTTC. Amino acid sequence: CASSLNPPGGVHNEQFF.

V and J are TRBV30 and TRBJ2-5; D is possibly TRBD1 or TRBD2 (5 bases each). This CDR3 is 11 amino acids long. Looked up from germline, CDR1 is GTSNPN and CDR2 is SVGIG (reference sequence). Trimming stripped 1 base from V and 5 bases from J, with 5 bases between. CDR3 amino acids: CAWSGGETQYF. CDR3 DNA: TGTGCCTGGAGTGGGGGGGAGACCCAGTACTTC.

This clonotype was seen a handful of times. The gene calls are TRBV19 and TRBJ1-5; tentative D call: TRBD1 (5 bases). The CDR3 totals 14 residues. Germline CDR1 is LNHDA and CDR2 is SQIVND (reference sequence). V gave up 4 bases and J gave up 6 bases, with 13 bases separating them. In DNA, the CDR3 is TGTGCCAGTAGTACATCTTCAGGGATTCAGCCCCAGCATTTT. Amino acid sequence: CASSTSSGIQPQHF.

The sample holds a few counts of this clonotype. This sequence joins TRBV20-1 and TRBJ1-6; D gene uncertain. The CDR3 totals 15 residues. The germline CDR1 and CDR2 sequences are DFQATT and SNEGSKA (reference sequence). V was clipped by 1 base and J by 8 bases, with 15 bases between them. CDR3 nucleotides: TGCAGTGCTAGAGTGGGGATTTATCAGGATTCACCCCTCCACTTT. Translation gives CSARVGIYQDSPLHF.

The V gene is TRBV20-1, the J gene TRBJ2-7, with D possibly being TRBD2 (6 bases). V lost 4 bases and J lost 5, with 18 bases in between. Per germline, CDR1 DFQATT and CDR2 SNEGSKA (reference sequence). This CDR3 contains 14 residues. CDR3 bases: TGCAGTGCTACTAGGGACTCGAATGGCGACGAGCAGTACTTC. Its protein product is CSATRDSNGDEQYF.

The chain is built from TRBV4-1 and TRBJ2-3; 11 nucleotides match TRBD2. The CDR3 sequence is 16 residues long. Germline V gene sequence: CDR1 MGHRA, CDR2 YSYEKL. V gave up 3 bases and J gave up 1 base; unmatched junction bases: 3. The CDR3 nucleotides read TGCGCCAGCAGCCAGCTGACTAGCGGGGGCACAGATACGCAGTATTTT. Its protein product is CASSQLTSGGTDTQYF.